This is a list of T cell receptor beta chains from one sample in a study of blood T cell repertoires in COVID-19. The method was immunoSEQ multiplex PCR; TCRdb's version includes in-frame clones alone and lacks a portion of them. The data contain about 400,000 clones, over 75% of them seen just once; the ten biggest clones take up approximately 2.1%. Input material: PBMCs or T cells enriched from blood (not recorded which). The receptors were gathered from a woman between 40 and 55 years old with acute COVID-19. Each CDR3 is given without its conserved first and last residue. A D gene is named only where the DNA matches it firmly. Rows give clone size only sometimes, using once, few, many, or a class for an expanded clone.

TRBV27	-	TRBJ1-2	-	ASSYSGRDGYT
TRBV10-1	-	TRBJ1-2	-	ASSSYDRLNGGYT
TRBV25-1	-	TRBJ1-4	-	ASSFVAGKLF
TRBV18	-	TRBJ2-3	TRBD2	ASSRAGGDTQY
TRBV5-1	-	TRBJ1-2	-	ASSLGAGNYGYT
TRBV20-1	-	TRBJ1-2	TRBD1	SASWAGGTDYGYT
TRBV9	once	TRBJ2-7	TRBD1	ASSVDRGHREQY
TRBV7-9	-	TRBJ1-2	TRBD1	ASSQTGEDYGYT
TRBV7-8	-	TRBJ1-4	TRBD1	ASSLVSGTGHEKLF
TRBV5-1	many	TRBJ1-1	TRBD1	ASSLEDRWNTEAF
TRBV4-2	-	TRBJ2-3	TRBD2	ASSQDPGGANTQY
TRBV12-2	once	TRBJ1-1	-	ASRLGRLFVTEAF
TRBV9	-	TRBJ1-2	TRBD1	ASSANRDRAYT
TRBV9	-	TRBJ2-3	-	ASSVLGYTDTQY
TRBV5-8	-	TRBJ2-5	TRBD2	ASSPHVRRGKETQY
TRBV6-6	once	TRBJ2-7	-	ATGTGTIAYEQY
TRBV11-3	-	TRBJ2-3	-	ASSTNRDTQY
TRBV5-4	-	TRBJ2-6	-	ASSLRSSGSGANVLT
TRBV19	-	TRBJ2-1	-	ASSIWSGYEQF
TRBV3-1/TRBV3-2	-	TRBJ1-1	TRBD1	ASRPPGQGGEAF
TRBV11-2	once	TRBJ1-6	TRBD1	ASRSDRVWSPLH
TRBV18	-	TRBJ2-3	TRBD2	ASSPSGGQSTDTQY
TRBV15	-	TRBJ2-5	-	ATRIDRNQETQY
TRBV30	-	TRBJ2-2	TRBD2	AWSETSHTGELF
TRBV6-5	-	TRBJ2-1	TRBD1	ASRGTGGRHNEQF
TRBV6-5	-	TRBJ1-2	-	ASSYSWGDVNYGYT
TRBV27	-	TRBJ2-3	TRBD2	ASKRGSSTDTQY
TRBV19	once	TRBJ1-1	TRBD1	ASKNRGVAVAAF
TRBV6-1	-	TRBJ1-2	TRBD1	ASSAWTGVPNYGYT
TRBV5-5	few	TRBJ1-2	-	ASSTQVPSYYGYT
TRBV19	-	TRBJ2-1	-	ASSISGKGNEQF
TRBV3-1/TRBV3-2	-	TRBJ2-5	-	ASGDSFQETQY
TRBV9	-	TRBJ2-2	-	ASSYRDTLTGELF
TRBV24-1	-	TRBJ2-1	TRBD2	ATSSGGAEYNEQF
TRBV5-1	-	TRBJ1-1	-	ASSLGSAGAEAF
TRBV30	-	TRBJ1-2	-	AWSVREAAGYT
TRBV7-6	-	TRBJ2-7	TRBD2	ASSLSGGARYEQY
TRBV29-1	-	TRBJ2-2	TRBD1	SVEDLGTDRTGELF
TRBV7-9	-	TRBJ2-3	-	ASSLVSGGTDTQY
TRBV3-1/TRBV3-2	-	TRBJ1-2	TRBD1	ASSQVGQLNYGYT